This entry lists 19 T cell receptor beta chains sequenced from one sample in a study of OX40 agonist ivuxolimab in advanced cancers. TCRdb keeps only in-frame clones here, not all; method: immunoSEQ multiplex PCR. The table lists about 67,000 clones, around 87% of them singletons. Sample: CD4+ or CD8+ T cells sorted from blood, taken in a trial of the OX40 agonist ivuxolimab. The source of these receptors is an adult with an advanced solid tumor such as melanoma, head and neck, liver or kidney cancer.

This chain links TRBV27 with TRBJ1-2; 8 bases line up with TRBD1. Germline assignment: CDR1 MNHEY and CDR2 SMNVEV (reference sequence). This CDR3 comprises 15 residues. J lost 9 bases, V lost 4 bases, and 13 bases had no gene match. CDR3: CASSSWTGRFRSYTF. The CDR3 nucleotides are TGTGCCAGCAGTTCGTGGACAGGGCGATTTCGAAGCTACACCTTC.

The CDR3 sequence: CASSFTSGSYEQYF. The CDR3 DNA reads as TGTGCCAGCAGCTTTACCAGCGGGAGCTACGAGCAGTACTTC. This chain uses TRBV7-2 with TRBJ2-7; 8 nucleotides match TRBD2. This CDR3 contains 14 residues. The germline V gene encodes CDR1 SGHTA and CDR2 FQGNSA. Trimming removed 3 bases from V and 3 bases from J; junction bases left unmatched: 4.

In nucleotides, the CDR3 is TGTGCCAGCAGAGATCCGGACAGCTCCTACGAGCAGTACTTC. This sequence encodes CASRDPDSSYEQYF. The chain carries TRBV5-4 and TRBJ2-7, with D tentatively TRBD1 (6 bases). Germline CDR1 SGHNT, CDR2 YYREEE (reference sequence). Between the trimmed V and J ends, which lost 5 bases and 0 bases, there was a span of 12 bases. The CDR3 consists of 14 residues.

The rearrangement uses TRBV7-2 and TRBJ2-2; D perhaps matches TRBD2 (6 bases). Trimming removed 2 bases from V and 5 bases from J, with 12 bases in between. This CDR3 comprises 15 residues. Germline loops: CDR1 SGHTA, CDR2 FQGNSA. The chain's CDR3 is CASSLRGWETGELFF. CDR3 nucleotide sequence: TGTGCCAGCAGCTTACGGGGGTGGGAAACCGGGGAGCTGTTTTTT.

The V gene is TRBV7-2, the J gene TRBJ2-3, with D possibly being TRBD1 (6 bases). Germline V gene sequence: CDR1 SGHTA, CDR2 FQGNSA. The CDR3 loop spans 12 amino acids. The V end lost 1 base, the J end lost 11 bases, and 10 bases lay between the germline ends. The CDR3 is CASSLEGVKQYF. The CDR3 coding sequence is TGTGCCAGCAGCTTAGAGGGGGTTAAGCAGTATTTT.

This clone qualifies as medium-sized. The sample has other DNA sequences that encode this CDR3 too. The gene calls are TRBV30 and TRBJ1-2, with D perhaps matching TRBD1 (6 bases). V was trimmed by 0 bases and J by 7 bases, leaving 9 bases between them. The CDR3 covers 12 residues. Germline CDR1 and CDR2: GTSNPN and SVGIG (reference sequence). CDR3 residues: CAWSVGGGGYTF. The CDR3 coding sequence is TGTGCCTGGAGTGTTGGGGGCGGTGGCTACACCTTC.

The CDR3 bases are TGCAGCGTGATAGGACTAGCGGGAGGTTGGGAGACCCAGTACTTC. Amino acids: CSVIGLAGGWETQYF. The chain links TRBV29-1 to TRBJ2-5; TRBD2 matches 14 bases. The CDR3 sequence is 15 residues long. CDR1 is SQVTM, CDR2 ANQGSEA, per germline. After removal of 6 bases from V and 5 bases from J, the junction contained 8 bases not matched to a gene.

The chain joins TRBV7-6 to TRBJ2-7; D may match TRBD1 or TRBD2 (6 bases each). Per germline, CDR1 SGHVS and CDR2 FNYEAQ. The CDR3 is made up of 15 amino acids. V was clipped by 1 base and J by 4 bases, with 14 bases between them. CDR3 protein: CASSLVSGAVYEQYF. CDR3 nucleotide sequence: TGTGCCAGCAGCTTAGTGTCGGGGGCAGTTTACGAGCAGTACTTC.

The V and J genes are TRBV5-1 and TRBJ1-4, with 9 nucleotides matching TRBD1. The germline V gene encodes CDR1 SGHRS and CDR2 YFSETQ. V was pared by 4 bases and J by 4 bases, with 5 bases of the junction left unmatched. The CDR3 runs 15 residues. The DNA for the CDR3 is TGCGCCAGCAGCCAAACAGGGGGCGGTAATGAAAAACTGTTTTTT. It translates to CASSQTGGGNEKLFF. The variable domain in full, completed from reference TRBV5-1 and TRBJ1-4, reads KAGVTQTPRYLIKTRGQQVTLSCSPISGHRSVSWYQQTPGQGLQFLFEYFSETQRNKGNFPGRFSGRQFSNSRSEMNVSTLELGDSALYLCASSQTGGGNEKLFFGSGTQLSVL.

The genes are TRBV28 and TRBJ1-2; 9 bases fit TRBD1. The CDR3 has 13 residues. CDR1 MDHEN and CDR2 SYDVKM come from the germline V gene. V was clipped by 6 bases and J by 4 bases; unmatched bases: 3. The CDR3 DNA reads TGTGCCAGCAGATTACAGGGGGCCTATGGCTACACCTTC. This codes for CASRLQGAYGYTF.

The genes are TRBV19 and TRBJ1-2, with D unclear. The CDR3 consists of 13 residues. Germline V CDR1 and CDR2: LNHDA, SQIVND (reference sequence). Trimming removed 4 bases at V and 1 base at J, with 7 bases between. CDR3 DNA sequence: TGTGCCAGTAGTAATGGAATTAACTATGGCTACACCTTC. Translated, it gives CASSNGINYGYTF.

The chain combines TRBV30 with TRBJ2-3, with 9 nucleotides matching TRBD2. The CDR3 sequence is 14 residues long. The germline V gene has CDR1 GTSNPN and CDR2 SVGIG (reference sequence). The V gene end was trimmed by 4 bases and the J gene end by 4 bases; junction bases not matched to a gene: 6. Here the CDR3 DNA reads TGTGCCTGGAAGCTAGGCGGGGGGGCAGATACGCAGTATTTT. Translating it yields CAWKLGGGADTQYF.

The chain joins TRBV7-9 to TRBJ1-4; D might be TRBD1 (5 bases). Trimming shortened V by 1 base and J by 6 bases, and 12 bases separated the two germline ends. Germline V gene lookup returns CDR1 SEHNR and CDR2 FQNEAQ (reference sequence). The CDR3 extends over 15 amino acids. The CDR3 protein is CASSLGGLGDEKLFF. The CDR3 region has the DNA TGTGCCAGCAGCTTAGGAGGCCTAGGGGATGAAAAACTGTTTTTT.

This clone was seen a handful of times. V and J are TRBV30 and TRBJ2-5, with TRBD1 identical over 9 bases. Germline CDR1 reads GTSNPN; CDR2 reads SVGIG (reference sequence). CDR3 length: 13 amino acids. J gave up 2 bases and V 8 bases, and 6 bases lay outside the gene matches. The CDR3: CAGTGGVQETQYF. CDR3 sequence (DNA): TGTGCCGGAACAGGGGGCGTACAAGAGACCCAGTACTTC.

This chain joins TRBV28 and TRBJ1-1; D uncertain. Germline V gene sequence: CDR1 MDHEN, CDR2 SYDVKM. The CDR3 has 15 residues. Trimming removed 4 bases from V and 1 base from J, with 13 bases in between. CDR3 amino acids: CASSSSAASNTEAFF. DNA for the CDR3: TGTGCCAGCAGTTCCTCCGCAGCCTCGAACACTGAAGCTTTCTTT.

This CDR3 is CASSSSSRVNSGNTIYF. DNA of the CDR3: TGTGCCAGCAGCTCCAGCTCCAGGGTAAACTCTGGAAACACCATATATTTT. The V gene is TRBV4-2, the J gene TRBJ1-3; tentatively, D is TRBD1 (5 bases). The V end was cut by 5 bases, the J end by 0 bases, with 17 bases between. There are 17 residues in the CDR3. Germline assignment: CDR1 LGHNA and CDR2 YNFKEQ.

The J gene is TRBJ1-5, the V gene TRBV6-6; D unresolved. The germline CDR1 and CDR2 sequences are MNHNY and SVGAGI (reference sequence). V lost 4 bases to trimming and J lost 0 bases, with 4 bases between them. This CDR3 is built from 13 residues. CDR3 coding DNA: TGTGCCAGCAGTTCTCGTAGCAATCAGCCCCAGCATTTT. Amino acids: CASSSRSNQPQHF.

The rearrangement links TRBV11-1 to TRBJ2-7; D is possibly TRBD1 (5 bases). The CDR3 runs to 13 residues. The ends were cut back, 3 bases at V and 6 bases at J, with 12 bases in the middle. Germline CDR1 SGHAT, CDR2 FQDESV (reference sequence). CDR3 DNA sequence: TGTGCCAGCAGCTTCCCAGGGCGAGGCGAGCAGTACTTC. This translates into CASSFPGRGEQYF.

The rearrangement joins TRBV5-1 to TRBJ2-1; D is possibly TRBD1 or TRBD2 (5 bases each). The CDR3 sequence is 15 residues long. Germline V gives CDR1 SGHRS, CDR2 YFSETQ. V gave up 0 bases and J gave up 6 bases, with 13 bases separating them. CDR3 loop: CASSLDRGGGNEQFF. As DNA, the CDR3 is TGCGCCAGCAGCTTGGATCGGGGTGGGGGCAATGAGCAGTTCTTC.